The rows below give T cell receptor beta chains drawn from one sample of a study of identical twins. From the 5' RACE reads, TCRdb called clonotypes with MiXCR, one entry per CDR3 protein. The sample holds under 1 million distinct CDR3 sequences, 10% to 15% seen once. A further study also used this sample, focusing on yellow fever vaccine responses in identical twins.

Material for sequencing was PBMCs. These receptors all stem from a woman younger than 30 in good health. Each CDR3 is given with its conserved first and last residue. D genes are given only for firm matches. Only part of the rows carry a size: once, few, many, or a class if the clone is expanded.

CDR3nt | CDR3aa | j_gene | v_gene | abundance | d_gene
TGCAGTGCAGCGGGCCCCAACCGCGGTGAGCAGTTCTTC | CSAAGPNRGEQFF | TRBJ2-1 | TRBV20-1 | NA | NA
TGTGCCATCAGTGATATGGAACGGGGCCCGCCCTACAATGAGCAGTTCTTC | CAISDMERGPPYNEQFF | TRBJ2-1 | TRBV10-3 | NA | NA
TGTGCCAGCAGCCCCGTCGGGTTGAACACTGAAGCTTTCTTT | CASSPVGLNTEAFF | TRBJ1-1 | TRBV7-9 | NA | NA
TGTGCCAGTACCCCCGGGGGACAGGGGAGCATTCAGTACTTC | CASTPGGQGSIQYF | TRBJ2-4 | TRBV19 | NA | TRBD1
TGTGCCAGCAGCGAAAGCGGCCGCACAGATACGCAGTATTTT | CASSESGRTDTQYF | TRBJ2-3 | TRBV12-3/TRBV12-4 | NA | NA
TGCAGCGTTGAAGTAGGGAAGCGGGAGCGATTCTGGAGCGAGCAGTACTTC | CSVEVGKRERFWSEQYF | TRBJ2-7 | TRBV29-1 | many | TRBD2
TGCAGTGCTAGAGAACAAGACCACCAGCCCCAGCATTTT | CSAREQDHQPQHF | TRBJ1-5 | TRBV20-1 | many | NA
TGCAGTGCGAAGAGCTCCAGGAAAACGAACACCGGGGAGCTGTTTTTT | CSAKSSRKTNTGELFF | TRBJ2-2 | TRBV20-1 | NA | NA
TGCGCCAGCAGCGAGACCGACAGGGTGAGGGGCTACACCTTC | CASSETDRVRGYTF | TRBJ1-2 | TRBV10-2 | NA | TRBD1
TGTGCCAGCAGCTTGGGTTCCTCTAGTGAGCAGTTCTTC | CASSLGSSSEQFF | TRBJ2-1 | TRBV5-6 | NA | NA
TGCAGTGCTAGAGATCTGCGGGAGGGCCTAACAGATACGCAGTATTTT | CSARDLREGLTDTQYF | TRBJ2-3 | TRBV20-1 | NA | TRBD2
TGTGCCACCAAGAACTCCAATGAGCAGTTCTTC | CATKNSNEQFF | TRBJ2-1 | TRBV10-3 | many | NA
TGTGCCAGCAGTTACGGGGACCCGGGCCGCAATGAGCAGTTCTTC | CASSYGDPGRNEQFF | TRBJ2-1 | TRBV6-5 | NA | NA
TGTGCCACCAGCAACGGGCCCCTTATGTCCTACAATGAGCAGTTCTTC | CATSNGPLMSYNEQFF | TRBJ2-1 | TRBV15 | few | NA
TGCACAACGGACAGCAATCAGCCCCAGCATTTT | CTTDSNQPQHF | TRBJ1-5 | TRBV20-1 | NA | NA
TGCAGTGCCAGTGGGGGGACAGGGGTCCATGGCTACACCTTC | CSASGGTGVHGYTF | TRBJ1-2 | TRBV20-1 | NA | TRBD1
TGTGCCAGCAGTTACGACAGGCCCTCAGGAGAGCAGTTCTTC | CASSYDRPSGEQFF | TRBJ2-1 | TRBV12-3/TRBV12-4 | NA | NA
TGTGCCAGCCGGTATTTCGACGGAACTAACTATGGCTACACCTTC | CASRYFDGTNYGYTF | TRBJ1-2 | TRBV19 | NA | NA
TGTGCCAGTAGTGTTGTAGGGAGGAGGACTGAAGCTTTCTTT | CASSVVGRRTEAFF | TRBJ1-1 | TRBV19 | few | NA
TGCGCCAGCAGCTTGGCAGCCCTGGACACCGGGGAGCTGTTTTTT | CASSLAALDTGELFF | TRBJ2-2 | TRBV5-1 | many | NA
TGTGCTAGTGGTTTGGCCGGACTGAGCAGCACCTCACCCCTCCACTTT | CASGLAGLSSTSPLHF | TRBJ1-6 | TRBV12-5 | few | NA
TGCAGCGTTGAAAGACTAGCGGGGCGACTCAATGAGCAGTTCTTC | CSVERLAGRLNEQFF | TRBJ2-1 | TRBV29-1 | NA | TRBD2
TGTGCCATCTCTGATTATACAGATACGCAGTATTTT | CAISDYTDTQYF | TRBJ2-3 | TRBV10-3 | many | NA
TGTGCCAGCAGCCCGAGACAAGGGAGTACAGATACGCAGTATTTT | CASSPRQGSTDTQYF | TRBJ2-3 | TRBV4-2 | many | NA
TGCGCCAGCAGCCAGGCACTAGCGGGAGGTATGGAGACCCAGTACTTC | CASSQALAGGMETQYF | TRBJ2-5 | TRBV4-1 | few | TRBD2
TGTGCCAGCAGCTCCCCACTAGCGGGGGTCCAAGAGACCCAGTACTTC | CASSSPLAGVQETQYF | TRBJ2-5 | TRBV7-2 | NA | TRBD2
TGTGCCAGCAGCCAACAGGGCCTTGGTCGGGCGAACACCGGGGAGCTGTTTTTT | CASSQQGLGRANTGELFF | TRBJ2-2 | TRBV3-1 | few | NA
TGCAGTGCTAGACTAGCGGGAACGGGGGGGGAGTACTTC | CSARLAGTGGEYF | TRBJ2-4 | TRBV20-1 | NA | TRBD2
TGTGCCAGCACGAGACTAGCCCGAGGCACCGGGGAGCTGTTTTTT | CASTRLARGTGELFF | TRBJ2-2 | TRBV6-1 | few | TRBD2
TGTGCCAGCAGCTTCTCACAGATACCAAATGAAAAACTGTTTTTT | CASSFSQIPNEKLFF | TRBJ1-4 | TRBV7-9 | NA | NA
TGTGCCAGCAGCTTAGCCGATTACGAGCAGTACTTC | CASSLADYEQYF | TRBJ2-7 | TRBV7-2 | many | NA
TGTGCCAGCGGCCCCGGGGTCCTCTACACCGGGGAGCTGTTTTTT | CASGPGVLYTGELFF | TRBJ2-2 | TRBV5-6 | NA | NA
TGTGCCAGCAGTAGGTGGCTAGCGGCCTCCTACGAGCAGTACTTC | CASSRWLAASYEQYF | TRBJ2-7 | TRBV12-3/TRBV12-4 | NA | TRBD2
TGTGCCAGCAGTTTTAGTATCGTAGAGCAGTTCTTC | CASSFSIVEQFF | TRBJ2-1 | TRBV12-3/TRBV12-4 | few | NA
TGTGCCAGCTCACCACCGAACCCGGAAACAGATACGCAGTATTTT | CASSPPNPETDTQYF | TRBJ2-3 | TRBV18 | few | NA
TGCGCCAGCAGCCTCTCGGACAGCATAGCCAAAAACATTCAGTACTTC | CASSLSDSIAKNIQYF | TRBJ2-4 | TRBV5-1 | NA | NA
TGCGCCAGCAGCCAAGCCGGTCCAACGTGGGGCGGCTACACCTTC | CASSQAGPTWGGYTF | TRBJ1-2 | TRBV4-1 | NA | NA
TGTGCCAGCTCACCACCAGTCTACCAAGAGACCCAGTACTTC | CASSPPVYQETQYF | TRBJ2-5 | TRBV18 | NA | NA
TGTGCCAGCAGTTCCCGGGACAGGGTGGTTCACGCCCAGCATTTT | CASSSRDRVVHAQHF | TRBJ1-5 | TRBV12-3/TRBV12-4 | few | TRBD1